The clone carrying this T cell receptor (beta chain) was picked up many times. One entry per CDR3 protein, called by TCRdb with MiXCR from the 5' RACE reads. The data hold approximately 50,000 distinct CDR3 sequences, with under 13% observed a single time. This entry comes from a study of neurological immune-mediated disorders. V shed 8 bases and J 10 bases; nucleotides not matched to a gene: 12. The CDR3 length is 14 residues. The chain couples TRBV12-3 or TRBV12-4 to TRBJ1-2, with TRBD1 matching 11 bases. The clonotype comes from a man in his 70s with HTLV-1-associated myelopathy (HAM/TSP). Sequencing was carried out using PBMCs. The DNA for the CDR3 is TGTGCCAGCTGCCGAACCGGGACAGGGGGTTTCTACACCTTC. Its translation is CASCRTGTGGFYTF.